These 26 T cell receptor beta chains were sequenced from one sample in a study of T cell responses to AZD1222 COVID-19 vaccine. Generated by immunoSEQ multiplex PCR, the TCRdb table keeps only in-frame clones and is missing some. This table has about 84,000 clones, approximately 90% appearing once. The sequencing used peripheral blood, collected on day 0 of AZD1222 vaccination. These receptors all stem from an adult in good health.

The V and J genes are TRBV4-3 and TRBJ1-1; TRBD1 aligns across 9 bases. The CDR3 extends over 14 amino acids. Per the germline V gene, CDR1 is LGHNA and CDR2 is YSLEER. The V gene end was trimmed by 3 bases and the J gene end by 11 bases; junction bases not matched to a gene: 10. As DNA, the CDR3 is TGCGCCAGCAGCCAGGGTACCGGGACAGGGTCGGCTTTCTTT. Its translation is CASSQGTGTGSAFF.

This CDR3 reads CSAGGLAGGVIYEQYF. In DNA form, the CDR3 reads TGCAGTGCTGGTGGGTTAGCGGGAGGGGTTATCTACGAGCAGTACTTC. This sequence joins TRBV20-1 and TRBJ2-7, with 11 bases fitting TRBD2. V shed 5 bases, J shed 3 bases, and the junction held 12 bases outside the gene matches. The CDR3 consists of 16 residues. Germline CDR1 and CDR2: DFQATT and SNEGSKA (reference sequence).

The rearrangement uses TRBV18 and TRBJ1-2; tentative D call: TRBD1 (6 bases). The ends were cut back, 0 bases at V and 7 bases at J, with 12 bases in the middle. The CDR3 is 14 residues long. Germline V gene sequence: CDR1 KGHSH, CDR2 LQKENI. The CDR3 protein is CASSPPGQAGGYTF. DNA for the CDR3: TGTGCCAGCTCACCACCGGGACAAGCCGGTGGCTACACCTTC.

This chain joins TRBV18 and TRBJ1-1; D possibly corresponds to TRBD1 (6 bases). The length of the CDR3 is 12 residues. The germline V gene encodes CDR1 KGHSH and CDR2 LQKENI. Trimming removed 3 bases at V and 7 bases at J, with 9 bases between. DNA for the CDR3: TGTGCCAGCTCACCCGGGACATATGAAGCTTTCTTT. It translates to CASSPGTYEAFF.

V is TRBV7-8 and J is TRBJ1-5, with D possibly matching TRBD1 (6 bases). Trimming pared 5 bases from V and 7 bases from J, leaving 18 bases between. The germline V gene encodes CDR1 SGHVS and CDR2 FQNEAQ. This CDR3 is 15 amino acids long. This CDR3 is CASSQGSGLRQPQHF. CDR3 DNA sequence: TGTGCCAGCAGCCAGGGGAGTGGGCTCCGGCAGCCCCAGCATTTT.

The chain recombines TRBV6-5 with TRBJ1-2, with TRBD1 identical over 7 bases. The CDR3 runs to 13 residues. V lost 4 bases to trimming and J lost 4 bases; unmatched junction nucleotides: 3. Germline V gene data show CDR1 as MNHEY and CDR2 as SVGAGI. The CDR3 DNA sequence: TGTGCCAGCAGTTGGGACAGCCTCTATGGCTACACCTTC. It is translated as CASSWDSLYGYTF.

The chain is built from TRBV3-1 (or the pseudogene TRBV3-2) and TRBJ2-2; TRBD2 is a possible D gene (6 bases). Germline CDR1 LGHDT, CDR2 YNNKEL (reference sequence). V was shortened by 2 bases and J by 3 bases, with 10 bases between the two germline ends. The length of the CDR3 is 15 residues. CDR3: CASSQNRGYTGELFF. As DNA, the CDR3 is TGTGCCAGCAGCCAAAACCGGGGGTACACCGGGGAGCTGTTTTTT.

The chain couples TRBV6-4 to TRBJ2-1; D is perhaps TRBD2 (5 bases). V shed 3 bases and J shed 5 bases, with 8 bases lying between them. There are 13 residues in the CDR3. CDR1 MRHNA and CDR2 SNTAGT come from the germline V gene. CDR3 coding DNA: TGTGCCAGCAGTGAGGGAGTAGACAATGAGCAGTTCTTC. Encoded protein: CASSEGVDNEQFF.

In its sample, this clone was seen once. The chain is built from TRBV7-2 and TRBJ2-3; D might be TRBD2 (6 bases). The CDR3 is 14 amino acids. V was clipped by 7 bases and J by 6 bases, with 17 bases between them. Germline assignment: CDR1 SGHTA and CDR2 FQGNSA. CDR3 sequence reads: CASTSLARGDTQYF. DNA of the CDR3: TGTGCCAGCACCTCCCTAGCGCGCGGGGATACGCAGTATTTT.

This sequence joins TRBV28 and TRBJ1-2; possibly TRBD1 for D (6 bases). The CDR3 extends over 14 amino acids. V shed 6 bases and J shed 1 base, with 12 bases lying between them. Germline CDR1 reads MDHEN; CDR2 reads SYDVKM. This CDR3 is CASRPTGGNYGYTF. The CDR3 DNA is TGTGCCAGCAGACCGACAGGAGGTAACTATGGCTACACCTTC.

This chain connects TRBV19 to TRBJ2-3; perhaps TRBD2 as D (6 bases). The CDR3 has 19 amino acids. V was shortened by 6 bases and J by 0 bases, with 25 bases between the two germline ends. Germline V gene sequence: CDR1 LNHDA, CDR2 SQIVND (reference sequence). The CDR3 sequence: CASSPTGTLNAMSTDTQYF. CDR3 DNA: TGTGCCAGTAGCCCGACCGGGACTCTGAACGCAATGAGCACAGATACGCAGTATTTT.

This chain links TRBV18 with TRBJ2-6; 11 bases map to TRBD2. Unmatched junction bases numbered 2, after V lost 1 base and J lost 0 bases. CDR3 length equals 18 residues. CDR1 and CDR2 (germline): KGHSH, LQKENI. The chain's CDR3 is CASSPRLAGSSGANVLTF. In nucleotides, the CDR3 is TGTGCCAGCTCACCACGACTAGCGGGGTCCTCTGGGGCCAACGTCCTGACTTTC.

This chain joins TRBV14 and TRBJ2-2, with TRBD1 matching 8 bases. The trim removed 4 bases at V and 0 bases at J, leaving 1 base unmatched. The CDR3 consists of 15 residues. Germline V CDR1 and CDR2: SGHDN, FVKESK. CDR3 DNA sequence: TGTGCCAGCAGCCTGGGACAGGCGAACACCGGGGAGCTGTTTTTT. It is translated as CASSLGQANTGELFF.

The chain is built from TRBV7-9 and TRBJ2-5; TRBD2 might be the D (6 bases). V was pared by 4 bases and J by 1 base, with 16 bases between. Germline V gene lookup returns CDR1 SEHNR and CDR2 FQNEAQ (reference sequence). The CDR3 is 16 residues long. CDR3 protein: CASSSRDSPSQETQYF. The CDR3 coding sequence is TGTGCCAGCAGCTCGCGGGACTCGCCCTCCCAAGAGACCCAGTACTTC.

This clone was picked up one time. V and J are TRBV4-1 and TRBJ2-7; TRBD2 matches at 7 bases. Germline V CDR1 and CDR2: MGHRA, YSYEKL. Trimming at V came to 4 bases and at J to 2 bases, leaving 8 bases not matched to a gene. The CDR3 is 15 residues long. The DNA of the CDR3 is TGCGCCAGCAGCCCGTTTACCGGGAGGACCTACGAGCAGTACTTC. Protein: CASSPFTGRTYEQYF.

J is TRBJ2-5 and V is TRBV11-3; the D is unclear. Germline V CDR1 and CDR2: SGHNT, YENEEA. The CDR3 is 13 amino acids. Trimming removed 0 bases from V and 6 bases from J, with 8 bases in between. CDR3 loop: CASSLDHGKTQYF. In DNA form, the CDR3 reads TGTGCCAGCAGCTTAGATCACGGAAAGACCCAGTACTTC.

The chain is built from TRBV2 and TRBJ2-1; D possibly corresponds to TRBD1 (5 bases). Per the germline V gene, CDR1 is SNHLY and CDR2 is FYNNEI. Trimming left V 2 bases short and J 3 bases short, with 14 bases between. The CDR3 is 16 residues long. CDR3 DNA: TGTGCCAGCAGTGAAATGGGTCAGGGAATCTACAATGAGCAGTTCTTC. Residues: CASSEMGQGIYNEQFF. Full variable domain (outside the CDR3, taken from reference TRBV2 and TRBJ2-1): EPEVTQTPSHQVTQMGQEVILRCVPISNHLYFYWYRQILGQKVEFLVSFYNNEISEKSEIFDDQFSVERPDGSNFTLKIRSTKLEDSAMYFCASSEMGQGIYNEQFFGPGTRLTVL.

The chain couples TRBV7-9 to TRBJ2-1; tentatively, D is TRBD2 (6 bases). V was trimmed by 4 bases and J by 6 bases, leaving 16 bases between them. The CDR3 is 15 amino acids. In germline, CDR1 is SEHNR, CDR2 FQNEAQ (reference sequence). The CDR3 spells CASSSPNLALNEQFF. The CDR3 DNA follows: TGTGCCAGCAGCTCACCCAACCTAGCGCTCAATGAGCAGTTCTTC.

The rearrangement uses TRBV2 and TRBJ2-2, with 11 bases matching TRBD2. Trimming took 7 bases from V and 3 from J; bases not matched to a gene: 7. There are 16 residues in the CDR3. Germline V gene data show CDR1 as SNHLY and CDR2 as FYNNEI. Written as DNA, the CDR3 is TGTGCCAGCACGTTAGCGGGAGGGTCCTACACCGGGGAGCTGTTTTTT. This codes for CASTLAGGSYTGELFF.

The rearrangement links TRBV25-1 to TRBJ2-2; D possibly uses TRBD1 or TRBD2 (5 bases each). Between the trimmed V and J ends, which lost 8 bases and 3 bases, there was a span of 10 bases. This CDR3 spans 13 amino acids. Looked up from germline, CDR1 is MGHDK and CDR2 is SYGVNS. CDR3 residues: CASSRGDTGELFF. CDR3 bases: TGTGCCAGCTCGAGGGGTGACACCGGGGAGCTGTTTTTT.

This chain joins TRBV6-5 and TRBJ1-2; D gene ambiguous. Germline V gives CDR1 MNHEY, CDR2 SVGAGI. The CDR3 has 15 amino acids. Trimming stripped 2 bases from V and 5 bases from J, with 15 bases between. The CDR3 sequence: CASSYLPSGGYGYTF. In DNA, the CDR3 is TGTGCCAGCAGTTACCTCCCTTCCGGTGGGTATGGCTACACCTTC.

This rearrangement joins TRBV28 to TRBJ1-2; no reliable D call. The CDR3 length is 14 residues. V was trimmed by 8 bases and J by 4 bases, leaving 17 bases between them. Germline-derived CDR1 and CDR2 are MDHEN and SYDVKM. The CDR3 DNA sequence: TGTGCCAGCTCTGTAGGGCGTGAAAGCTATGGCTACACCTTC. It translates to CASSVGRESYGYTF.

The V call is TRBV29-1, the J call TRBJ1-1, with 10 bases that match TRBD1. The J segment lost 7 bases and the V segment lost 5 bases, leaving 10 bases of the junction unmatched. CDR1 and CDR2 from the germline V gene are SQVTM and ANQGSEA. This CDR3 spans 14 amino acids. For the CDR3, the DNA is TGCAGCGTTCATACCCCCGGGACAGGGGATGAAGCTTTCTTT. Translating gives CSVHTPGTGDEAFF.

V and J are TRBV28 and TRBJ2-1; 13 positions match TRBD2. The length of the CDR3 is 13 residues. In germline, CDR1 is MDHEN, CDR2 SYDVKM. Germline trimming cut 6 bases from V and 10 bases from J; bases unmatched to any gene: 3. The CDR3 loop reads CASRGLAGNEQFF. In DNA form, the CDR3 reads TGTGCCAGCAGGGGACTAGCGGGGAACGAGCAGTTCTTC.

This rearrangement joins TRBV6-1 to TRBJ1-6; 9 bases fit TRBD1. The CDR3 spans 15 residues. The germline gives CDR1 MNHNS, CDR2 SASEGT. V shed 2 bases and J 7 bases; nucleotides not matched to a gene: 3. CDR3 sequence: CASSERTGVNSPLHF. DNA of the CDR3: TGTGCCAGCAGTGAACGGACAGGGGTGAATTCACCCCTCCACTTT.

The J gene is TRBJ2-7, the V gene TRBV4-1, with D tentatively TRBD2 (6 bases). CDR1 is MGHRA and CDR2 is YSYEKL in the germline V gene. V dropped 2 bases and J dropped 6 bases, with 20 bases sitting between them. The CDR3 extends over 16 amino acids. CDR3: CASSQQGSSDYFEQYF. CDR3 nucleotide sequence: TGCGCCAGCAGCCAACAAGGGAGCTCGGACTACTTCGAGCAGTACTTC.